This T cell receptor (beta chain) is drawn from a study of blood T cell repertoires in COVID-19. V was trimmed by 6 bases and J by 0 bases, leaving 17 bases between them. The germline V gene has CDR1 MNHEY and CDR2 SVGEGT. The CDR3 covers 16 residues. Sequencing used immunoSEQ multiplex PCR; TCRdb keeps in-frame clones, though not all of them. The sample yields about 300,000 clones, approximately 90% seen once. The J gene is TRBJ1-1, the V gene TRBV6-2 or TRBV6-3; D uncertain. The TCR originated in a woman aged 25 to 39 who had recovered from COVID-19. Sequenced material: peripheral blood. Here the CDR3 DNA reads TGTGCCAGCAGCGAGATACGGGGAGGGCTGAACACTGAAGCTTTCTTT. As protein: CASSEIRGGLNTEAFF.